Below, 23 T cell receptor beta chains from the same sample are listed, as sequenced in a study of blood T cell repertoires in COVID-19. Method: immunoSEQ multiplex PCR; TCRdb's copy keeps in-frame clones and lacks some. The sample comprises around 160,000 clones, roughly 76% of which are singletons, and 8% to 9% rests with the top ten. The sample taken for sequencing was peripheral blood. Source of these receptors: a human donor with acute or convalescent COVID-19. The donor label of this sample is uncertain.

The V and J genes are TRBV19 and TRBJ1-2, with TRBD1 as a possible D gene (5 bases). Trimming stripped 6 bases from V and 5 bases from J, with 16 bases between. Germline V gene sequence: CDR1 LNHDA, CDR2 SQIVND (reference sequence). There are 14 residues in the CDR3. The CDR3 DNA is TGTGCCAGTAGCCACGGGGGTACGGGGTATGGCTACACCTTC. Translated, it gives CASSHGGTGYGYTF.

This sequence joins TRBV5-6 and TRBJ1-1; 8 bases match TRBD1. Germline values: CDR1 SGHDT, CDR2 YYEEEE. CDR3 length equals 17 residues. V was clipped by 0 bases and J by 1 base; unmatched bases: 8. The DNA for the CDR3 is TGTGCCAGCAGCTTGGACGCCCAAGGGACAGGGAACACTGAAGCTTTCTTT. Its protein is CASSLDAQGTGNTEAFF.

This chain links TRBV4-2 with TRBJ1-6; no firm D call. Germline CDR1 reads LGHNA; CDR2 reads YNFKEQ. Between the trimmed V and J ends, which lost 3 bases and 9 bases, there was a span of 18 bases. The CDR3 runs to 16 residues. The CDR3: CASSQAPGGLSSPLHF. CDR3 in DNA: TGTGCCAGCAGCCAGGCTCCGGGAGGATTGAGTTCACCCCTCCACTTT.

This clone appeared a single time. The CDR3 nucleotides are TGTGCCAGCTCACCTCCGAGGAGGATCCATACGCAGTATTTT. Translating gives CASSPPRRIHTQYF. The chain carries TRBV18 and TRBJ2-3, with D maybe TRBD2 (5 bases). This CDR3 contains 14 residues. Germline lookup yields CDR1 KGHSH and CDR2 LQKENI. The V end was cut by 3 bases, the J end by 7 bases, with 14 bases between.

The rearrangement joins TRBV7-9 to TRBJ1-1; 9 bases align to TRBD1. Per the germline V gene, CDR1 is SEHNR and CDR2 is FQNEAQ (reference sequence). V dropped 5 bases and J dropped 7; count of bases not matched to a gene: 8. The CDR3 sequence is 14 residues long. The CDR3 DNA sequence: TGTGCCAGCAGCCCAGGGACAGGGACCGTTGAAGCTTTCTTT. Protein product: CASSPGTGTVEAFF.

The rearrangement links TRBV11-2 to TRBJ2-2, with 7 nucleotides matching TRBD2. Germline V gene data show CDR1 as SGHAT and CDR2 as FQNNGV. V lost 6 bases and J lost 6; bases outside the gene matches: 10. The CDR3 covers 15 residues. The CDR3, as DNA: TGTGCCAGCAGACCAAGGGAGGGAAGAGCCGGGGAGCTGTTTTTT. Protein product: CASRPREGRAGELFF.

Here the CDR3 reads CASSEVGRQPQHF. The CDR3 nucleotides are TGTGCCAGCAGTGAAGTGGGCAGGCAGCCCCAGCATTTT. This chain uses TRBV6-1 with TRBJ1-5; D unresolved. The CDR3 has 13 amino acids. Germline values: CDR1 MNHNS, CDR2 SASEGT. V was cut by 1 base and J by 7 bases, with 8 bases left in between.

The chain has TRBV10-3 and TRBJ2-2, with a weak D call TRBD2 (6 bases). The germline V gene has CDR1 ENHRY and CDR2 SYGVKD. This CDR3 has 15 residues. Trimming stripped 5 bases from V and 4 bases from J, with 14 bases between. The CDR3 loop reads CAISPMGGSTGELFF. Written as DNA, the CDR3 is TGTGCCATCAGTCCTATGGGGGGAAGCACCGGGGAGCTGTTTTTT.

This sequence joins TRBV29-1 and TRBJ1-1; TRBD1 matches at 8 bases. The CDR3 has 13 residues. CDR1 is SQVTM, CDR2 ANQGSEA, per germline. V was clipped by 6 bases and J by 5 bases; unmatched bases: 8. The CDR3 DNA sequence: TGCAGCGTGGCGACAGGGGACCCAACTGAAGCTTTCTTT. It translates to CSVATGDPTEAFF.

The chain carries TRBV7-9 and TRBJ2-1; 13 bases are a match to TRBD2. Germline CDR1 SEHNR, CDR2 FQNEAQ (reference sequence). The CDR3 extends over 15 amino acids. V lost 3 bases and J lost 10; bases outside the gene matches: 6. The CDR3 loop reads CASSFTSGGAREQFF. CDR3 sequence (DNA): TGTGCCAGCAGCTTTACTAGCGGGGGGGCCAGGGAGCAGTTCTTC.

The J gene is TRBJ1-4, the V gene TRBV3-1 (or the pseudogene TRBV3-2); unclear D gene. This CDR3 has 17 amino acids. V dropped 6 bases and J dropped 0 bases, with 17 bases sitting between them. Germline CDR1 is LGHDT and CDR2 is YNNKEL (reference sequence). Here the CDR3 reads CASSPRGGSSTNEKLFF. Here the CDR3 DNA reads TGTGCCAGCAGTCCTCGCGGAGGGAGTTCAACTAATGAAAAACTGTTTTTT.

For the CDR3, the DNA is TGTGCCAGCAGCCCTGGGACACTGGGAAACACTGAAGCTTTCTTT. Protein product: CASSPGTLGNTEAFF. V is TRBV14 and J is TRBJ1-1, with D possibly matching TRBD1 (6 bases). This CDR3 has 15 amino acids. Germline values: CDR1 SGHDN, CDR2 FVKESK. V lost 4 bases and J lost 2, with 14 bases in between.

The CDR3 loop reads CASSPFTDTQYF. CDR3 sequence (DNA): TGTGCCAGCTCCCCCTTCACAGATACGCAGTATTTT. The chain is built from TRBV18 and TRBJ2-3, with D uncertain. The CDR3 covers 12 residues. The V and J ends lost 6 bases and 2 bases respectively, with 6 bases between them. In germline, CDR1 is KGHSH, CDR2 LQKENI.

CDR3 nucleotide sequence: TGTGCCAGCAGTGTCAAACAGGGTTGGAACTATGGCTACACCTTC. The encoded protein is CASSVKQGWNYGYTF. V and J are TRBV27 and TRBJ1-2; perhaps TRBD1 as D (6 bases). The germline CDR1 and CDR2 sequences are MNHEY and SMNVEV (reference sequence). V was cut by 5 bases and J by 2 bases, with 15 bases left in between. CDR3 length equals 15 residues.

The chain links TRBV7-9 to TRBJ1-4; 9 nucleotides agree with TRBD1. CDR3 length: 15 residues. Germline assignment: CDR1 SEHNR and CDR2 FQNEAQ (reference sequence). V shed 5 bases and J 8 bases; nucleotides not matched to a gene: 9. CDR3 residues: CASSPGQGIGEKLFF. CDR3 nucleotides: TGTGCCAGCAGCCCCGGACAGGGGATTGGGGAAAAACTGTTTTTT. Full variable domain (rest looked up from reference TRBV7-9 and TRBJ1-4): DTGVSQNPRHKITKRGQNVTFRCDPISEHNRLYWYRQTLGQGPEFLTYFQNEAQLEKSRLLSDRFSAERPKGSFSTLEIQRTEQGDSAMYLCASSPGQGIGEKLFFGSGTQLSVL.

This chain joins TRBV2 and TRBJ1-5; D is uncertain. CDR1 and CDR2 (germline): SNHLY, FYNNEI. The length of the CDR3 is 16 residues. The V and J ends lost 4 bases and 4 bases respectively, with 17 bases between them. This chain's CDR3 is CASSGGYGMVNQPQHF. The CDR3 region has the DNA TGTGCCAGCAGTGGAGGGTACGGTATGGTAAATCAGCCCCAGCATTTT.

V usage is TRBV6-5 and J usage is TRBJ1-5, with D maybe TRBD1 (6 bases). V was clipped by 2 bases and J by 8 bases, with 19 bases between them. CDR3 size: 16 residues. In germline, CDR1 is MNHEY, CDR2 SVGAGI. The CDR3 is CASSYPLPGGEEPQHF. CDR3 coding DNA: TGTGCCAGCAGTTACCCCTTGCCGGGGGGCGAAGAGCCCCAGCATTTT.

This chain joins TRBV21-1 and TRBJ1-2; TRBD1 was called by the table and not checked on the DNA. TRBV21-1 represents a pseudogene. The CDR3 runs to 17 residues. CDR3 coding DNA: TGTGCCAGCAGCGACCGGGACAGGTGTCTTACTAACTATGGCTACACCTTC. This gives the protein CASSDRDRCLTNYGYTF.

On this clone: Other DNA sequences in the same sample also yield this CDR3. The V gene is TRBV9, the J gene TRBJ1-2, with TRBD1 matching 8 bases. The length of the CDR3 is 14 residues. Germline CDR1 and CDR2: SGDLS and YYNGEE. Trimming cost V 0 bases and J 4 bases; bases outside gene matches: 2. CDR3 region: CASSVGQGPYGYTF. CDR3 sequence (DNA): TGTGCCAGCAGCGTAGGACAGGGGCCCTATGGCTACACCTTC.

To note about this clone: Other DNA sequences within the sample encode an identical CDR3. CDR3 in amino acids: CASSLTGNYGYTF. In DNA form, the CDR3 reads TGTGCCAGCAGTTTAACAGGGAACTATGGCTACACCTTC. The rearrangement uses TRBV27 and TRBJ1-2, with D possibly being TRBD1 (6 bases). Per germline, CDR1 MNHEY and CDR2 SMNVEV (reference sequence). The CDR3 loop spans 13 amino acids. V lost 2 bases, J lost 2 bases, and 6 bases lay in between.

The count of this clone is one. This rearrangement joins TRBV5-1 to TRBJ1-5, with a possible D match to TRBD1 (5 bases). The CDR3 has 14 residues. The germline V gene has CDR1 SGHRS and CDR2 YFSETQ. Trimming cost V 8 bases and J 5 bases, with 17 bases left between them. The CDR3 here is CASRPDGGYQPQHF. CDR3 DNA sequence: TGCGCCAGTCGGCCGGACGGGGGGTATCAGCCCCAGCATTTT.

The genes are TRBV27 and TRBJ2-7; 7 nucleotides align to TRBD1. This CDR3 spans 17 amino acids. The germline V gene encodes CDR1 MNHEY and CDR2 SMNVEV (reference sequence). V gave up 6 bases and J gave up 4 bases; unmatched junction bases: 18. CDR3 sequence (DNA): TGTGCCAGCAGCACCCCCCGACAGGGCGGGTCGACTTACGAGCAGTACTTC. Translated: CASSTPRQGGSTYEQYF.

The sample holds one count of this clone. The rearrangement uses TRBV7-8 and TRBJ1-6, with TRBD1 identical over 8 bases. Trimming removed 5 bases from V and 10 bases from J; junction bases left unmatched: 10. Germline CDR1 and CDR2: SGHVS and FQNEAQ. CDR3 length equals 15 residues. The CDR3 loop is CASSARQGIGSPLHF. DNA for the CDR3: TGTGCCAGCAGCGCCAGACAGGGGATCGGATCACCCCTCCACTTT.